This TCR beta chain stems from a study of identical twins. MiXCR was run by TCRdb on the 5' RACE reads, yielding one entry per CDR3 protein. This repertoire shows nearly 900,000 distinct CDR3 sequences, roughly an eighth found once; its top ten account for around 1.5%. Germline CDR1 is DFQATT and CDR2 is SNEGSKA (reference sequence). CDR3 size: 15 residues. Losses at the gene ends were 6 bases for V and 5 bases for J; bases not matched to a gene: 8. These data were also reused for a study on yellow fever vaccine responses in identical twins.

The source is a woman younger than 35 in good health. Sequencing used PBMCs. V gene TRBV20-1 combines with J gene TRBJ2-3; 13 nucleotides agree with TRBD2. Here the CDR3 DNA reads TGCAGTGCCCGCGCACTAGCGGGAGGGCAAGATACGCAGTATTTT. Encoded protein: CSARALAGGQDTQYF.